This T cell receptor (beta chain) was observed in a study of OX40 agonist ivuxolimab in advanced cancers. About the research overall: Participants could have had prior anti-PD-1, anti-PD-L1 or anti-CTLA-4 therapy, and less than 45% had some. Study findings and constraints: More expanded clones were seen, on average, in CD8+ T cells than in CD4+. A proportion of nonresponders additionally exhibited low normalized T-cell clonal expansion.

Exclusion of a patient followed from autoimmune disease history or systemic immunosuppression. The assay was immunoSEQ multiplex PCR, and TCRdb's table has in-frame clones only and misses some. The data contain about 65,000 clones, around 87% of them singletons. Points on this clone: Its antigen is currently unknown.

Sequencing was performed on CD4+ or CD8+ T cells sorted from blood, taken in a trial of the OX40 agonist ivuxolimab. This receptor was identified in an adult with an advanced solid tumor such as melanoma, head and neck, liver or kidney cancer.

The CDR3 here is CASSLVDSTDTQYF. For the CDR3, the DNA is TGTGCCAGCAGCTTAGTTGATAGCACAGATACGCAGTATTTT. J is TRBJ2-3 and V is TRBV7-6; D gene uncertain. The V end was cut by 1 base, the J end by 0 bases, with 5 bases between. Germline lookup yields CDR1 SGHVS and CDR2 FNYEAQ. The CDR3 runs to 14 residues.